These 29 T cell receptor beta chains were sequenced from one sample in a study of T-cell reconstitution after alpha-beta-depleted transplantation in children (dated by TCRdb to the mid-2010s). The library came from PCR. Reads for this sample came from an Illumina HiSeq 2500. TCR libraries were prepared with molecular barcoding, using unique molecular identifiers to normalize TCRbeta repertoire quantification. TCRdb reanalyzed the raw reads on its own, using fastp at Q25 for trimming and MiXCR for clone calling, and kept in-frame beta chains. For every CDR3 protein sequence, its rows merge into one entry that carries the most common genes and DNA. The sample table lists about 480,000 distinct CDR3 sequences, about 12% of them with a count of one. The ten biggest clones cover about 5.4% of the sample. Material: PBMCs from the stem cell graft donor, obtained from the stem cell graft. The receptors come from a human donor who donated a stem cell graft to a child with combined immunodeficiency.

The CDR3 bases are TGTGCCAGCAGCTTCTCTAGCGGGGGGTTTGACTACGAGCAGTACTTC. Translating gives CASSFSSGGFDYEQYF. The chain links TRBV7-6 to TRBJ2-7; 11 bases align to TRBD2. CDR1 and CDR2 from the germline V gene are SGHVS and FNYEAQ. The ends lost 3 bases at V and 3 bases at J; junction bases unmatched: 7. This CDR3 region has 16 residues.

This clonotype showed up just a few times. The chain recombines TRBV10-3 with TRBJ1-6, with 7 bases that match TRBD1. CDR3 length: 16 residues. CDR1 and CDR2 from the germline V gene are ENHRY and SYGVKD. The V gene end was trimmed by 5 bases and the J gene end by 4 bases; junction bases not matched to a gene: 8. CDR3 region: CAISIDREDYNSPLHF. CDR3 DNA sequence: TGTGCCATCAGTATAGACAGGGAAGATTATAATTCACCCCTCCACTTT.

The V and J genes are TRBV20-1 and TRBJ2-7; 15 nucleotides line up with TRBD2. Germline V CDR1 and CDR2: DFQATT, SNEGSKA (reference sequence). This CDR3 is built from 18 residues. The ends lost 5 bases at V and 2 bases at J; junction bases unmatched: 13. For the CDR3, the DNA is TGCAGTGCTTTACTCTTATCCGGGACTAGCGGGGGGCCCTACGAGCAGTACTTC. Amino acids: CSALLLSGTSGGPYEQYF.

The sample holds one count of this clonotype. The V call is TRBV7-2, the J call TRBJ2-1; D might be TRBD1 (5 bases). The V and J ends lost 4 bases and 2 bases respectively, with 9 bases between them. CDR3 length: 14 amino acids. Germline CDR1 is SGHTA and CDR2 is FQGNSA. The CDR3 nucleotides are TGTGCCAGCAGCTCACAGGTCGCCTACAATGAGCAGTTCTTC. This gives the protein CASSSQVAYNEQFF.

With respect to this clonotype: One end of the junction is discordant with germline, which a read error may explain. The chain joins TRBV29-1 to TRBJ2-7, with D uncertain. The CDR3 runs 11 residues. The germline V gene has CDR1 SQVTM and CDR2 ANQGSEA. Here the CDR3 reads CTVVLAHEQYF. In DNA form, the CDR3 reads TGCACCGTTGTGTTGGCCCACGAGCAGTACTTC.

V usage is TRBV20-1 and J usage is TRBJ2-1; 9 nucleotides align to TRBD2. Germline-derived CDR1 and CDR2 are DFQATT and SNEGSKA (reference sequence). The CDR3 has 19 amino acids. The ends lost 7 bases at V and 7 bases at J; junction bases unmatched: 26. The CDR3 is CSVKSATGGGSGRLNEQFF. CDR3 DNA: TGCAGTGTGAAATCGGCGACGGGGGGTGGGAGCGGGAGGTTAAATGAGCAGTTCTTC.

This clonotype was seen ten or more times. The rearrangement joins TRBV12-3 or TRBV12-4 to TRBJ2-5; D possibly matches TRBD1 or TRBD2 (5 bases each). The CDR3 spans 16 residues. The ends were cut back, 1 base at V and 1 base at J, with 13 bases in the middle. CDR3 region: CASSLDGGTGQETQYF. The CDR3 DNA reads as TGTGCCAGCAGTTTAGATGGGGGTACCGGCCAAGAGACCCAGTACTTC.

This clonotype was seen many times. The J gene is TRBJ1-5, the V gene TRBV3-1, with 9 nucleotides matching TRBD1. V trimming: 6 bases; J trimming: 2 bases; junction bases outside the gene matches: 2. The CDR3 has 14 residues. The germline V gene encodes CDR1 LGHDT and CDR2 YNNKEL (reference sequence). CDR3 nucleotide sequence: TGTGCCAGCAGTAGGACAGGGGGCAATCAGCCCCAGCATTTT. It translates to CASSRTGGNQPQHF.

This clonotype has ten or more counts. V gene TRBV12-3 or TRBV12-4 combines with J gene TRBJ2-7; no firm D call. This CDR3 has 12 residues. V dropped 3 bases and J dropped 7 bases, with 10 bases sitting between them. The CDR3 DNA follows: TGTGCCAGCAGTTTTTATGAGAGAGAGCAGTACTTC. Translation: CASSFYEREQYF.

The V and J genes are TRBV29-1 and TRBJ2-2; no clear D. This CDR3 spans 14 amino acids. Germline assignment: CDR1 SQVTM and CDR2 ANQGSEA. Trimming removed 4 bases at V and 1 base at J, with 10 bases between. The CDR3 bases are TGCAGCGTTGGTGGCAATTGGAACACCGGGGAGCTGTTTTTT. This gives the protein CSVGGNWNTGELFF.

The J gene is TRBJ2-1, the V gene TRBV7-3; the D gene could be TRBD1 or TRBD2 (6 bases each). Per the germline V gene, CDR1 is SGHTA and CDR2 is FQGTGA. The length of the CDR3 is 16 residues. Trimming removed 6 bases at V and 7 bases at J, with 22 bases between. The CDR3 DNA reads TGTGCCAGCAGTCCTGGGATAATGATAGGGGGGAATGAGCAGTTCTTC. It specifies CASSPGIMIGGNEQFF.

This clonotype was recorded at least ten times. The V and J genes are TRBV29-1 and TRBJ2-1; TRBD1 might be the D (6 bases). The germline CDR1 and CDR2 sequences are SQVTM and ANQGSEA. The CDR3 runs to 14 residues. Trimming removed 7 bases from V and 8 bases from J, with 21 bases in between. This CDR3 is CSARRQEPRDEQFF. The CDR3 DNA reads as TGCAGCGCCCGAAGACAGGAGCCAAGGGATGAGCAGTTCTTC.

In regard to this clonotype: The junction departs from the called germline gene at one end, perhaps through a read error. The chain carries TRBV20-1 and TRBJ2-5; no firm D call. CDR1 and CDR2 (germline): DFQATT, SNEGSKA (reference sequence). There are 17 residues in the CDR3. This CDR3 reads CCAKQDVEGILQETQYF. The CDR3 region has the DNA TGCTGTGCCAAGCAGGACGTTGAAGGGATTTTACAAGAGACCCAGTACTTC.

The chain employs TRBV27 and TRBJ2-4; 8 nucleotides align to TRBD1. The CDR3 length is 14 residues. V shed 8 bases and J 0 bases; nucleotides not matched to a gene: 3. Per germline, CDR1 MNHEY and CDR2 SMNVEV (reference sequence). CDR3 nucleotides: TGTGCCAGCCAGGGGGCGCTAGCCAAAAACATTCAGTACTTC. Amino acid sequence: CASQGALAKNIQYF.

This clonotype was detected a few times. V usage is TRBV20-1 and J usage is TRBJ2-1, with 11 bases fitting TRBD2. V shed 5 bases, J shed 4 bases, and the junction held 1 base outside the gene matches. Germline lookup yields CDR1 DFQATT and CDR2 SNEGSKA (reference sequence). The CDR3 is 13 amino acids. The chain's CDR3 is CSAGTSGYNEQFF. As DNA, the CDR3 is TGCAGTGCTGGGACTAGCGGTTACAATGAGCAGTTCTTC.

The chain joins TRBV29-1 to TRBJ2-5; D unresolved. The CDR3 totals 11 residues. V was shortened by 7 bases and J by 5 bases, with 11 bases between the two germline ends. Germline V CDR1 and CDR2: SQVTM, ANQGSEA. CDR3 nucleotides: TGCAGCGGGGGAAGGACGGAGACCCAGTACTTC. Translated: CSGGRTETQYF. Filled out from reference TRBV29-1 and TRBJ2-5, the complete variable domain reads SAVISQKPSRDICQRGTSLTIQCQVDSQVTMMFWYRQQPGQSLTLIATANQGSEATYESGFVIDKFPISRPNLTFSTLTVSNMSPEDSSIYLCSGGRTETQYFGPGTRLLVL.

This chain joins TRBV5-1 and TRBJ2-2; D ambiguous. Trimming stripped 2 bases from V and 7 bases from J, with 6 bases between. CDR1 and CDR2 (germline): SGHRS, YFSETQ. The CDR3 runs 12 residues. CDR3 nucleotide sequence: TGCGCCAGCAGCTTTGGGTACGGGGAGCTGTTTTTT. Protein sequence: CASSFGYGELFF. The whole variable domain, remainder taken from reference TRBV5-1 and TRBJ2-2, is KAGVTQTPRYLIKTRGQQVTLSCSPISGHRSVSWYQQTPGQGLQFLFEYFSETQRNKGNFPGRFSGRQFSNSRSEMNVSTLELGDSALYLCASSFGYGELFFGEGSRLTVL.

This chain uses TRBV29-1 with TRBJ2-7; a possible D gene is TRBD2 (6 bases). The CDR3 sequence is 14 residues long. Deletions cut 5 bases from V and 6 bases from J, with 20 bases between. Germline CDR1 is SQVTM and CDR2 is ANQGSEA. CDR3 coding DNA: TGCAGCGTTAACCGGGTCTGGAGGGGTGGCGAGCAGTACTTC. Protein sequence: CSVNRVWRGGEQYF.

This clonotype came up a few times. CDR3 region: CASSQTSIDHEQYF. The CDR3 nucleotides are TGTGCCAGCAGCCAGACTAGCATCGACCACGAGCAGTACTTC. This sequence joins TRBV7-2 and TRBJ2-7, with 7 positions matching TRBD2. V was clipped by 5 bases and J by 5 bases; unmatched bases: 9. This CDR3 contains 14 residues. The V gene's germline CDR1 is SGHTA and CDR2 FQGNSA.

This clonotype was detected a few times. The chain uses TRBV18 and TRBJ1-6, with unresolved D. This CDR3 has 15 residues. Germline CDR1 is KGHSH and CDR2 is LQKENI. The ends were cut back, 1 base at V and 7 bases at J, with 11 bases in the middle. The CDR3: CASSPLDRWNSPLHF. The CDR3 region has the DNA TGTGCCAGCTCACCACTAGACCGGTGGAATTCACCCCTCCACTTT.

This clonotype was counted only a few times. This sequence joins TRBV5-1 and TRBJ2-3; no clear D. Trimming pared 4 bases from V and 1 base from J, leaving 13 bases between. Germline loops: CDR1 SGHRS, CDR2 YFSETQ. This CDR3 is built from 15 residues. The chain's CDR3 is CASSPQWLGTDTQYF. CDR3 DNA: TGCGCCAGCAGCCCCCAGTGGCTGGGCACAGATACGCAGTATTTT. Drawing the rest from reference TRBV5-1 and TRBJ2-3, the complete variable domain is KAGVTQTPRYLIKTRGQQVTLSCSPISGHRSVSWYQQTPGQGLQFLFEYFSETQRNKGNFPGRFSGRQFSNSRSEMNVSTLELGDSALYLCASSPQWLGTDTQYFGPGTRLTVL.

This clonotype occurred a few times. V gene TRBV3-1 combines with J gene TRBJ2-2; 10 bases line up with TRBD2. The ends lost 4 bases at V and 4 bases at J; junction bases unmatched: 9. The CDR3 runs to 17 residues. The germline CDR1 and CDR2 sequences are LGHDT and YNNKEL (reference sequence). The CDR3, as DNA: TGTGCCAGCAGCCCGGAGCTGAGCGGGAGGGCCACCGGGGAGCTGTTTTTT. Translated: CASSPELSGRATGELFF. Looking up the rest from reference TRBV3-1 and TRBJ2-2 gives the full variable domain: DTAVSQTPKYLVTQMGNDKSIKCEQNLGHDTMYWYKQDSKKFLKIMFSYNNKELIINETVPNRFSPKSPDKAHLNLHINSLELGDSAVYFCASSPELSGRATGELFFGEGSRLTVL.

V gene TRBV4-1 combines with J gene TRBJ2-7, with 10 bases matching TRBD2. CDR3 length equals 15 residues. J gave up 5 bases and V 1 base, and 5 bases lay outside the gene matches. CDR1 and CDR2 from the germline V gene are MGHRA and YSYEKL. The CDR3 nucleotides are TGCGCCAGCAGCCAAGTGCCTAGCGGGAGACACGAGCAGTACTTC. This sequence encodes CASSQVPSGRHEQYF.

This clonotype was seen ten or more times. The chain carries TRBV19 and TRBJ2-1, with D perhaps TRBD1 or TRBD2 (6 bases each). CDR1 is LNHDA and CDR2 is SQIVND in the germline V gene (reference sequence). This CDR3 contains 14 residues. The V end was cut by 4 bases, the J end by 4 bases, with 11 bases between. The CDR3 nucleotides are TGTGCCAGTAGTAGGGGGGCAGGGTACAATGAGCAGTTCTTC. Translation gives CASSRGAGYNEQFF.

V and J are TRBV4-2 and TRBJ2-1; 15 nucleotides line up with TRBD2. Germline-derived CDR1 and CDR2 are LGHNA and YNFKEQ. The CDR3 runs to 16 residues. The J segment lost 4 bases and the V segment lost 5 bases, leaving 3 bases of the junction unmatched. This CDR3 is CASSWTSGGGYNEQFF. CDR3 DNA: TGTGCCAGCAGCTGGACTAGCGGGGGGGGTTACAATGAGCAGTTCTTC.

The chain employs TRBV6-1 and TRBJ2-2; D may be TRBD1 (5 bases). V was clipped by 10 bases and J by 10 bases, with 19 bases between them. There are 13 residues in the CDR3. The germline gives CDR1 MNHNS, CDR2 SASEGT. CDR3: CATSQQELKELFF. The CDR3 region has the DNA TGTGCCACCTCTCAACAGGAGCTGAAGGAGCTGTTTTTT.

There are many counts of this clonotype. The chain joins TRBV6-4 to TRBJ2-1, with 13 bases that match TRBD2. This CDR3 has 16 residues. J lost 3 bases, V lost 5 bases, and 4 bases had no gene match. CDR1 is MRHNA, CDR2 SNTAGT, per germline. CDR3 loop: CASSSGLAGDYNEQFF. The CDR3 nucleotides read TGTGCCAGCAGTTCCGGACTAGCGGGGGACTACAATGAGCAGTTCTTC.

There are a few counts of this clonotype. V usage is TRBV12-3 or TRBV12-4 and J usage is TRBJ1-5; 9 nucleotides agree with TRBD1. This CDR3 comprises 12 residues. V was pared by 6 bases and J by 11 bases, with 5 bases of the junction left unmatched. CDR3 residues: CASRDRGGAQHF. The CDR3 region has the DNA TGTGCCAGCAGGGACAGGGGAGGGGCCCAGCATTTT.

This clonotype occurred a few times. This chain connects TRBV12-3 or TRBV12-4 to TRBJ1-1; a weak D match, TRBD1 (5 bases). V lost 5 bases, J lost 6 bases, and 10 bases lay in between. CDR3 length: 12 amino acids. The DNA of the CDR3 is TGTGCCAGCAGTCCCCAGGGCTCTGAAGCTTTCTTT. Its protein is CASSPQGSEAFF.